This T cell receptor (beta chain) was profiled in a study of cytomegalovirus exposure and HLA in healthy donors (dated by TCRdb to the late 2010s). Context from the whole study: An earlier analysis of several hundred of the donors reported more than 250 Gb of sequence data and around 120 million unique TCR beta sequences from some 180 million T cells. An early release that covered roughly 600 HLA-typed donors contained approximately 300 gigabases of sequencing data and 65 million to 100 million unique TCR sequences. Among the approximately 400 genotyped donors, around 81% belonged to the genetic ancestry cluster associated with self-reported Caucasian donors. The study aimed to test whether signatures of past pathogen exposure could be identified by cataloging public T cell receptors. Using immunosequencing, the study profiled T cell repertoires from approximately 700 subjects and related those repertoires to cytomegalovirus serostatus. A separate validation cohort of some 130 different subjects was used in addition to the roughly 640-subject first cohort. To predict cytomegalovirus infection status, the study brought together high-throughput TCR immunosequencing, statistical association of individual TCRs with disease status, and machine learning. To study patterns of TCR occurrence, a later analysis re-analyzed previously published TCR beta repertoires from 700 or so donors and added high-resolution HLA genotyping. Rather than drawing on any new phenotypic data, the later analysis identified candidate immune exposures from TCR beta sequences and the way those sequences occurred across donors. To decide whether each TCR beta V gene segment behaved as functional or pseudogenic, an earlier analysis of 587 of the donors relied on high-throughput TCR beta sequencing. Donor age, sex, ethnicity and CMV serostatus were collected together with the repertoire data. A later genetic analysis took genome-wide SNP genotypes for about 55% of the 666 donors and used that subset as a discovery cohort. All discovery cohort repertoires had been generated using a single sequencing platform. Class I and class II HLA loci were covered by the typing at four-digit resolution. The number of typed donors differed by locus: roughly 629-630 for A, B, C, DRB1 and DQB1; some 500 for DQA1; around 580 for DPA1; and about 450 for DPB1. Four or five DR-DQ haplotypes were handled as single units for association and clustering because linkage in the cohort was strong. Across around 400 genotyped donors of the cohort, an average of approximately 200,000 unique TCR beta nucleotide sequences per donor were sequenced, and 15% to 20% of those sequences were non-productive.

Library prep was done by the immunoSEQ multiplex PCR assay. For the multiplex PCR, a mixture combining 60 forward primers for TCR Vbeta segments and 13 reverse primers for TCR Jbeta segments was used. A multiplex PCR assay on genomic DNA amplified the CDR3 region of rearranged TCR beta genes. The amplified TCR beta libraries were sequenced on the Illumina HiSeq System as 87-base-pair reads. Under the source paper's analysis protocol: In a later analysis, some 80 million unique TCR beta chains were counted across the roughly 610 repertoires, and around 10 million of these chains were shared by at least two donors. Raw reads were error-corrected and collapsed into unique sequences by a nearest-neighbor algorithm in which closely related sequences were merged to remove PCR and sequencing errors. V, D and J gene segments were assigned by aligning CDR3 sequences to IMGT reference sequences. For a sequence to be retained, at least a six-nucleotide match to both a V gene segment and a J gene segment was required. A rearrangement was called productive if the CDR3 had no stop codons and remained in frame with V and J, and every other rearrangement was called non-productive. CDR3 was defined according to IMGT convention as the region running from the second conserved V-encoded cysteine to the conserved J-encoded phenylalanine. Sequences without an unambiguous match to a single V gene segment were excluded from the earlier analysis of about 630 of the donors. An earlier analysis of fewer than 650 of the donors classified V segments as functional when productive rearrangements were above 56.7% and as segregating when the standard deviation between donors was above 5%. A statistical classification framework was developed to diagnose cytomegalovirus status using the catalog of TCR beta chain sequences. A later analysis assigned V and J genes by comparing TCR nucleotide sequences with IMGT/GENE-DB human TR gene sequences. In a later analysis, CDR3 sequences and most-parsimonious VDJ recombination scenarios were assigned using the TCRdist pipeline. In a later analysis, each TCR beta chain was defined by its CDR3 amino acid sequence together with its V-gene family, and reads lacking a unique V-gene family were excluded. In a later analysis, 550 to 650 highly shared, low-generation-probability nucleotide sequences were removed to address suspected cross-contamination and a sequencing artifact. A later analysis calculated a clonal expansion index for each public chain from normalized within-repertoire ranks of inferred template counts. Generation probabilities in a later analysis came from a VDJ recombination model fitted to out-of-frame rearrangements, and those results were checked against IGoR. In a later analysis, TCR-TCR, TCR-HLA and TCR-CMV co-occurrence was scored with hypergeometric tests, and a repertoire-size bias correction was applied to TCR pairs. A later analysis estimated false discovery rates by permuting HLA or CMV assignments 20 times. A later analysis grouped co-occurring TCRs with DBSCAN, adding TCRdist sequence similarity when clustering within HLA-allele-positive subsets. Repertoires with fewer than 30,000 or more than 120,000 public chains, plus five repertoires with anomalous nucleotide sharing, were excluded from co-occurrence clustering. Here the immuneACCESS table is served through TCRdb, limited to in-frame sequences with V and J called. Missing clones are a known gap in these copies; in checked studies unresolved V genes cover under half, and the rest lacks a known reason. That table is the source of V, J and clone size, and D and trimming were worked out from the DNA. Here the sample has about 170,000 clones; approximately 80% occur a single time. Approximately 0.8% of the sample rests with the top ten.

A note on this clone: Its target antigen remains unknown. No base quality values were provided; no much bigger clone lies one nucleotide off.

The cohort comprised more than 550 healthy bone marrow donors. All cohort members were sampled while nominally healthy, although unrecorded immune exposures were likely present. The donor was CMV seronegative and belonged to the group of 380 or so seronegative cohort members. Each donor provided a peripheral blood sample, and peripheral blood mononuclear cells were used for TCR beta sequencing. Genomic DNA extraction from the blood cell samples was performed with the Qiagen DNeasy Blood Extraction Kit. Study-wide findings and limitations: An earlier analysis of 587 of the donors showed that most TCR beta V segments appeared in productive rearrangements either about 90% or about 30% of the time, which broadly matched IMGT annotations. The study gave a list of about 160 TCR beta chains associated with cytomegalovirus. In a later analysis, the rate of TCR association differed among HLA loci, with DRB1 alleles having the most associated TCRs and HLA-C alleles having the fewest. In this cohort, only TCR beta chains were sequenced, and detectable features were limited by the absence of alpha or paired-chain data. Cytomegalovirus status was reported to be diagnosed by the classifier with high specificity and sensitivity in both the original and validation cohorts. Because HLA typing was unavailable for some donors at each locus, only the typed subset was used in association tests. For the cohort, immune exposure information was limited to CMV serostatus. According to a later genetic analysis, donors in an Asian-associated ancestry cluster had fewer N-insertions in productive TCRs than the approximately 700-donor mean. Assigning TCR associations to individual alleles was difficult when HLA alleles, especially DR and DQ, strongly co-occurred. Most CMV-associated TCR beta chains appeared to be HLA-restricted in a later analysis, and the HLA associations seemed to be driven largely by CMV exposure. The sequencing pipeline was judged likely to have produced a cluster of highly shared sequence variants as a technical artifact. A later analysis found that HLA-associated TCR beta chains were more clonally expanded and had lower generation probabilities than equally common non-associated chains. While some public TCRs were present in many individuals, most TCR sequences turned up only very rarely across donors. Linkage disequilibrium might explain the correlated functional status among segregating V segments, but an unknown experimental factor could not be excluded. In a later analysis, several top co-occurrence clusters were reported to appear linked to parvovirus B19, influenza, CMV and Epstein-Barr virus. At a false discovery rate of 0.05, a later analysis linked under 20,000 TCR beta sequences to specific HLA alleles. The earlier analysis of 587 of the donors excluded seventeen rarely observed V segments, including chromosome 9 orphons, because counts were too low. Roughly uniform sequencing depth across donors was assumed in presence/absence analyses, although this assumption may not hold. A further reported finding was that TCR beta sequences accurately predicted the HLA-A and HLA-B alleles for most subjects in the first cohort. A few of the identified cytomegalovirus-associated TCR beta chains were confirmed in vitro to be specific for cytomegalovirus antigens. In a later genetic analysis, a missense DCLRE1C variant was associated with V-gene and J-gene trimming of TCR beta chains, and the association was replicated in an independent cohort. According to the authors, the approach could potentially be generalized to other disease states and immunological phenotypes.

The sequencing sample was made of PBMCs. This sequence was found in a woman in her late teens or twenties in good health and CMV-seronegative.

The nucleotides read TGTGCCAGCAGCTTGCAAAGCACAGATACGCAGTATTTT. This yields the protein CASSLQSTDTQYF. The chain is made from TRBV5-4 and TRBJ2-3, with no confident D gene call. Including the terminal cysteine and phenylalanine, the CDR3 comprises 13 residues. The only DNA kept is the CDR3, 39 bases in frame from the first base. As encoded in the germline V gene (reference sequence), CDR1 is SGHNT while CDR2 is YYREEE. Cut back by 1 base and 0 bases, the V and J ends lie 3 bases apart.